This T cell receptor (beta chain) was sequenced in a study of T-cell memory formation after mild COVID-19. About the research overall: Clusters of TCRs were largely donor specific.

TCRdb itself ran the 5' RACE reads through MiXCR, one entry per CDR3 protein. The repertoire consists of about 560,000 distinct CDR3 sequences, with approximately 15% occurring once and the leading ten covering roughly 8%. The germline CDR1 and CDR2 sequences are LNHNV and YYDKDF (reference sequence). This CDR3 region has 15 residues. V lost 1 base to trimming and J lost 1 base, with 10 bases between them. The sequenced material came from PBMCs or a T cell subset sorted from them (not recorded which). The chain carries TRBV15 and TRBJ1-1, with D tentatively TRBD1 (5 bases). The TCR sequence derives from an adult woman who had mild COVID-19 (a few samples of this study predate the infection). Cell type and time point are not known. CDR3 sequence: CATSRVARANTEAFF. CDR3 bases: TGTGCCACCAGCAGAGTCGCCAGGGCGAACACTGAAGCTTTCTTT.